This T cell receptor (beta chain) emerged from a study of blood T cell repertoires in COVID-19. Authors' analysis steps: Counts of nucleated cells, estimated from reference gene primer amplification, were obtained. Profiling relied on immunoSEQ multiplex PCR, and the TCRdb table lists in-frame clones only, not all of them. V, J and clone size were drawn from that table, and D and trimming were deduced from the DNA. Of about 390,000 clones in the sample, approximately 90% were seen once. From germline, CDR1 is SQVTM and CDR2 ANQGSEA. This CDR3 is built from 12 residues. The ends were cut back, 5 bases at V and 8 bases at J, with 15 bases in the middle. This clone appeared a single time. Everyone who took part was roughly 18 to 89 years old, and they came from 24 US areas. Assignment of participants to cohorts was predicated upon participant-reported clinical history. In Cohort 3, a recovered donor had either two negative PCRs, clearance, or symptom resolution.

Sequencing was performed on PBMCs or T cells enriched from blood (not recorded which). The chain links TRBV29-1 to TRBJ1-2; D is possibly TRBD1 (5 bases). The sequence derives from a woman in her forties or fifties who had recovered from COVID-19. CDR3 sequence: CSVFGGVRGYTF. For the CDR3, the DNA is TGCAGCGTTTTCGGGGGGGTGAGGGGCTACACCTTC.